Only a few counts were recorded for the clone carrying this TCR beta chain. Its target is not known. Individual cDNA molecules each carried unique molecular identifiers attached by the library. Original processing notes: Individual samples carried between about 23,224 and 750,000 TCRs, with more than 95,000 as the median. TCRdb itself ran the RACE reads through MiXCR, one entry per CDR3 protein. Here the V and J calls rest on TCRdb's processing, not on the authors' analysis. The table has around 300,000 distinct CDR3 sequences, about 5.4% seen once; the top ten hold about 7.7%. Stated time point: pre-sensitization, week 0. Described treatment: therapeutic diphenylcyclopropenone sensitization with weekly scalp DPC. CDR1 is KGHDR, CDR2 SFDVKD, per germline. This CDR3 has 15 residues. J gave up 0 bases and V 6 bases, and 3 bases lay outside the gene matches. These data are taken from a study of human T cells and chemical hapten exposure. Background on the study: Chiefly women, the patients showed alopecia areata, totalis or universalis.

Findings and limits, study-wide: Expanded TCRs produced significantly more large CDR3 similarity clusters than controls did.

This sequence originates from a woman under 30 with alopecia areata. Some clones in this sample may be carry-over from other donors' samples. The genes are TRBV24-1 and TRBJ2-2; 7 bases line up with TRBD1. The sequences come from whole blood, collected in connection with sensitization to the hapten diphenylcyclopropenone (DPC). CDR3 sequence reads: CATSRQGANTGELFF. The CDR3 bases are TGTGCCACCAGTCGGCAGGGGGCGAACACCGGGGAGCTGTTTTTT.